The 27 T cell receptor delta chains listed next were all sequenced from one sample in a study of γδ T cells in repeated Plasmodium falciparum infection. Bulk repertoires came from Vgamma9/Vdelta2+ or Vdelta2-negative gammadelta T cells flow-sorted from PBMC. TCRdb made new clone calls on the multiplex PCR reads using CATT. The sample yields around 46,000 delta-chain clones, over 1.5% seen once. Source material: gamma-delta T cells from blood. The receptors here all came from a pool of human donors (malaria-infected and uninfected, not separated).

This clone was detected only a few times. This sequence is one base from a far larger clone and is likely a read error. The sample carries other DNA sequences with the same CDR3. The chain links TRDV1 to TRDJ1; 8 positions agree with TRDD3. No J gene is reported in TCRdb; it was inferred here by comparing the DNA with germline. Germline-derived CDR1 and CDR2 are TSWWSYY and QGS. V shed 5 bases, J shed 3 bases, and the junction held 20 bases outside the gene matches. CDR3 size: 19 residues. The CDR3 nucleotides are TGTGCTCTTGGGTTCCCCGGCAGTTACTTGGGGGATGCCGCCGATAAACTCATCTTT. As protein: CALGFPGSYLGDAADKLIF.

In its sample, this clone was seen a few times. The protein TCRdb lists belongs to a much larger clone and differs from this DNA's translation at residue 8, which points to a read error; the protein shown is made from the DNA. The CDR3 sequence: CALGELKTSLAGGFTCTDKLIF. The CDR3 bases are TGTGCTCTTGGGGAACTAAAGACCTCCTTGGCTGGGGGATTCACCTGCACCGATAAACTCATCTTT. The rearrangement links TRDV1 to TRDJ1, with 9 bases identical to TRDD3. Assignment of the J gene here rests on matching the DNA to germline, because TCRdb gives none. Germline CDR1 reads TSWWSYY; CDR2 reads QGS. Losses at the gene ends were 0 bases for V and 1 base for J; bases not matched to a gene: 21. The CDR3 length is 22 residues.

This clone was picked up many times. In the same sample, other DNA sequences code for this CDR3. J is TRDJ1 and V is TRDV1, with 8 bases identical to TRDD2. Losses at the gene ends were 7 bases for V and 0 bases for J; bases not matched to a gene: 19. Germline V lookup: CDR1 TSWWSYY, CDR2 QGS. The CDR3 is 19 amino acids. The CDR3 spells CALAVGLPTPLPYTDKLIF. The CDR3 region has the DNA TGTGCTCTTGCCGTCGGGCTTCCTACTCCCCTACCTTACACCGATAAACTCATCTTT.

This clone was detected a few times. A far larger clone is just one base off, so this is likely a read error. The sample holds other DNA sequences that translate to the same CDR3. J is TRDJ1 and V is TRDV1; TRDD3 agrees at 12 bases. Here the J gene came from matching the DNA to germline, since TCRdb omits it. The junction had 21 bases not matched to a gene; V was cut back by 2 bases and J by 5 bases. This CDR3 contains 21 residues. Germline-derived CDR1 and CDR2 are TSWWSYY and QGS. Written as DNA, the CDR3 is TGTGCTCTTGGGGAATTCACGGCGGTACTGGGGGATACCGTCGTCATGGATAAACTCATCTTT. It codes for CALGEFTAVLGDTVVMDKLIF.

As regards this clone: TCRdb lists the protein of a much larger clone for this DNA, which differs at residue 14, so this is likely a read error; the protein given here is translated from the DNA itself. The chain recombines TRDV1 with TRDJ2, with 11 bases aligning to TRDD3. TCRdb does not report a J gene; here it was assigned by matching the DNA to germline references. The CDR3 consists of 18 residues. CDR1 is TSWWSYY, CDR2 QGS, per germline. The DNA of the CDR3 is TGTGCTCTTGGGGATGTCATTGGGGGATACGACTTGACAGAACAACTCTTCTTT. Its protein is CALGDVIGGYDLTEQLFF.

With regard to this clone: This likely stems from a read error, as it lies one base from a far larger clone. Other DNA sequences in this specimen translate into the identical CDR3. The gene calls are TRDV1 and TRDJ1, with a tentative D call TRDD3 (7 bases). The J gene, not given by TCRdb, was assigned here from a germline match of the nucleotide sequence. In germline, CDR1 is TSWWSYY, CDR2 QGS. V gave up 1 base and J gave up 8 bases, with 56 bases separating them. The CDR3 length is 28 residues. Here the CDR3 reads CALGERKDERGKSLRIPRGGWSVDKLIF. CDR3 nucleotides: TGTGCTCTTGGGGAACGAAAGGACGAAAGGGGAAAGTCCCTACGTATTCCTAGGGGGGGATGGTCGGTCGACAAACTCATCTTT.

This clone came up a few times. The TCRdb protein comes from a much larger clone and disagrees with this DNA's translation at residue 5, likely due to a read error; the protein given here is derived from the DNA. CDR3 sequence: CALGGHTRFSGVNTNKLIF. CDR3 DNA: TGTGCTCTTGGGGGACACACTCGTTTCTCCGGGGTTAACACCAATAAACTCATCTTT. The V and J genes are TRDV1 and TRDJ1; D is uncertain. TCRdb is silent on the J gene; assignment here came from matching the DNA to germline. CDR1 and CDR2 (germline): TSWWSYY, QGS. The CDR3 loop spans 19 amino acids.

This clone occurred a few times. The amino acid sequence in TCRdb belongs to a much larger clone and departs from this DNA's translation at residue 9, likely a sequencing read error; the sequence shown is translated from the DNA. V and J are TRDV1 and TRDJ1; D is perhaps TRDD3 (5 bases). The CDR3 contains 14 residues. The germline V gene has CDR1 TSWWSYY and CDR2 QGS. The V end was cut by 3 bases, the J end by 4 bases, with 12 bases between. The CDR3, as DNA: TGTGCTCTTGGGGAGGATAGAGGGAACGATAAACTCATCTTT. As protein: CALGEDRGNDKLIF.

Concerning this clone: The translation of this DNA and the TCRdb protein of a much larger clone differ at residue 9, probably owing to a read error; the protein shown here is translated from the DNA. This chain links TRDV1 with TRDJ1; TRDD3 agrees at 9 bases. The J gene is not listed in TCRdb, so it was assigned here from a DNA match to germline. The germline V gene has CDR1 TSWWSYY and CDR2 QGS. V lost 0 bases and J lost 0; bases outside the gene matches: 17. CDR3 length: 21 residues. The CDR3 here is CALGELVAGWGIDRYTDKLIF. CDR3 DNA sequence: TGTGCTCTTGGGGAACTAGTTGCAGGGTGGGGGATAGATAGGTACACCGATAAACTCATCTTT.

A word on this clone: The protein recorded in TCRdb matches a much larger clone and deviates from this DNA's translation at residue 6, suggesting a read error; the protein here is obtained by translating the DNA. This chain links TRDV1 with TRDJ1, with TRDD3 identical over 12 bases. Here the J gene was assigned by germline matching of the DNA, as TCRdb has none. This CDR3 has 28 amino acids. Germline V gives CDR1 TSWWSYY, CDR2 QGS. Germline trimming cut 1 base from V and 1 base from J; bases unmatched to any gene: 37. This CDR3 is CALGEPVSNGLASNTGGYPLWTTDKLIF. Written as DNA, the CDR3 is TGTGCTCTTGGGGAACCAGTCTCAAATGGCCTCGCCTCGAACACTGGGGGATACCCCCTTTGGACCACCGATAAACTCATCTTT.

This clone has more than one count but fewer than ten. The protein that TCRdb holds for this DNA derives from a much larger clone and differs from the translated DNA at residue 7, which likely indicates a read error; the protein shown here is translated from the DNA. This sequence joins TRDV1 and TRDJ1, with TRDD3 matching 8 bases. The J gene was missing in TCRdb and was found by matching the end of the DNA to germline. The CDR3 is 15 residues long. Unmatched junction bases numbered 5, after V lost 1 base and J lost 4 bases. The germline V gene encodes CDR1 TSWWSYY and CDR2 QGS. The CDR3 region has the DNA TGTGCTCTTGGGGAACCGCGGGATACGCGCGATAAACTCATCTTT. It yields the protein CALGEPRDTRDKLIF.

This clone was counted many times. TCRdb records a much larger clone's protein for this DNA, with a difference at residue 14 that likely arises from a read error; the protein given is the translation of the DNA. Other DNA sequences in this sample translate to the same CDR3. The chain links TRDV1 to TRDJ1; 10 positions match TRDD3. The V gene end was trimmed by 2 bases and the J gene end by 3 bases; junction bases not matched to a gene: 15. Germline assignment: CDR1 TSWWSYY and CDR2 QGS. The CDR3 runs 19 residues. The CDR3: CALGESPRTGGCNADKLIF. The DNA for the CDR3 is TGTGCTCTTGGGGAAAGTCCTCGTACTGGGGGATGTAACGCCGATAAACTCATCTTT.

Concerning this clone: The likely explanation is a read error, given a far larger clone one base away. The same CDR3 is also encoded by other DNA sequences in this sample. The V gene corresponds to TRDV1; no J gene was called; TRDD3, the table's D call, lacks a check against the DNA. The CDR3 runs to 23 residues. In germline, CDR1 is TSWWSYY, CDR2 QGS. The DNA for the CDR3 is TGTGCTCTTGGGGAACTTACCCTTTCCGGCAGTCCTGGGGGCTACAAGTACACCGATAAGCTCATCTTT. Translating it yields CALGELTLSGSPGGYKYTDKLIF.

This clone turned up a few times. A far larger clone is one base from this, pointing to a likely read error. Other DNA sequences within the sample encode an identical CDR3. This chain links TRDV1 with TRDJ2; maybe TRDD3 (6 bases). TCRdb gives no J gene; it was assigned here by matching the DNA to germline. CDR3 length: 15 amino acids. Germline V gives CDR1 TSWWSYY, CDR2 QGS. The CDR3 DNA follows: TGTGCTCTGACCTACGAAGGGATATCGACAGCGCAACTCTTCTTT. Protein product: CALTYEGISTAQLFF.

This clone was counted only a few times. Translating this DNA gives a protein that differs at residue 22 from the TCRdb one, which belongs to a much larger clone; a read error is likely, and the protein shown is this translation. Written as DNA, the CDR3 is TGTGCTCTTGGGGAACTAAGGGTGGGACTTCCTGCCCTGCACTGGGGGATACTATGCACCGATGAACTCATCTTT. Amino acids: CALGELRVGLPALHWGILCTDELIF. V gene TRDV1 combines with J gene TRDJ1, with 12 bases lining up with TRDD3. TCRdb lists no J gene, so it was determined here by aligning the DNA to germline. The CDR3 extends over 25 amino acids. The V gene's germline CDR1 is TSWWSYY and CDR2 QGS.

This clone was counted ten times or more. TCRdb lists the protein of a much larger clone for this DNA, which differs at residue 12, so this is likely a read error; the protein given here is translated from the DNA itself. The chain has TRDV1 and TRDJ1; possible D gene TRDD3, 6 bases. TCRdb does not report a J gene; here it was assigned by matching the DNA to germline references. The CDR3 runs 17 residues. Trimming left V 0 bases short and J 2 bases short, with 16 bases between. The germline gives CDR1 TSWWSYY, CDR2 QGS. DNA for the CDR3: TGTGCTCTTGGGGAACTAACTACCCTACTGGGAACCGATAAACTCATCTTT. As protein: CALGELTTLLGTDKLIF.

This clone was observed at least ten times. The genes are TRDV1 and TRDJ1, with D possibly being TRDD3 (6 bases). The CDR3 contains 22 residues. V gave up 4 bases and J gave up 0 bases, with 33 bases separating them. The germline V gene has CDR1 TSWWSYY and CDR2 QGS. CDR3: CALGGRSSRVRMGAPYTDKLIF. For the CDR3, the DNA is TGTGCTCTTGGGGGCCGTTCCTCCCGGGTGAGGATGGGGGCTCCGTACACCGATAAACTCATCTTT.

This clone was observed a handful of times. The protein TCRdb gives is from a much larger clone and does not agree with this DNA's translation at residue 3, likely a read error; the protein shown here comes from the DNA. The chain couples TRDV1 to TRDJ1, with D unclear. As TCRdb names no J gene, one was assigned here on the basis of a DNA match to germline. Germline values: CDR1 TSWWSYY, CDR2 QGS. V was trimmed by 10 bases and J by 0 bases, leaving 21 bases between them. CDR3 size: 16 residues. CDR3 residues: CAPGSRQITDTDKLIF. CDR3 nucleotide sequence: TGTGCTCCTGGCAGCAGACAAATCACTGACACCGATAAACTCATCTTT.

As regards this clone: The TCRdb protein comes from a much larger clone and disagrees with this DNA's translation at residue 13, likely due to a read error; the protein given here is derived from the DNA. CDR3 in amino acids: CALGENPSHVLGGTPVYTDKLIF. The CDR3 DNA reads as TGTGCTCTTGGGGAAAACCCCTCCCACGTACTGGGGGGTACGCCAGTGTACACCGATAAACTCATCTTT. The V call is TRDV1, the J call TRDJ1; 8 bases are a match to TRDD3. Assignment of the J gene here rests on matching the DNA to germline, because TCRdb gives none. Trimming cost V 2 bases and J 0 bases; bases outside gene matches: 26. This CDR3 comprises 23 residues. The germline CDR1 and CDR2 sequences are TSWWSYY and QGS.

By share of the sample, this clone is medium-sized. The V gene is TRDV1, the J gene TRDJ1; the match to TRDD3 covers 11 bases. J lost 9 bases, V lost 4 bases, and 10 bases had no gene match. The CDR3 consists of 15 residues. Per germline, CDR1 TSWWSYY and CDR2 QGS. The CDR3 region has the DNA TGTGCTCTTGGGGGGCCTGGGGGATACTGGGCGGAACTCATCTTT. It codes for CALGGPGGYWAELIF.

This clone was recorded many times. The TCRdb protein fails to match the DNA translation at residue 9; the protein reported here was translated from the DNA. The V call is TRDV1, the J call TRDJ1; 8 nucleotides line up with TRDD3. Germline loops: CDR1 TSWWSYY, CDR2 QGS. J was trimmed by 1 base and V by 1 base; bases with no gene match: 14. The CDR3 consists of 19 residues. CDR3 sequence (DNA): TGTGCTCTTGGGGAACCATGCCTACTGACTGGGGGCCTCACCGATAAACTCATCTTT. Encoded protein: CALGEPCLLTGGLTDKLIF.

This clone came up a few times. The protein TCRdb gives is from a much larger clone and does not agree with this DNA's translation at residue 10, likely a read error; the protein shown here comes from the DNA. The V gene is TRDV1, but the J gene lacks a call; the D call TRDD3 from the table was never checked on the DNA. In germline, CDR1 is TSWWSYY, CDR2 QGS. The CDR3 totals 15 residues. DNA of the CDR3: TGTGCTCTTGGGGAAACTCCTCACAGGGGGGATCACCTCATCTTT. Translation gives CALGETPHRGDHLIF.

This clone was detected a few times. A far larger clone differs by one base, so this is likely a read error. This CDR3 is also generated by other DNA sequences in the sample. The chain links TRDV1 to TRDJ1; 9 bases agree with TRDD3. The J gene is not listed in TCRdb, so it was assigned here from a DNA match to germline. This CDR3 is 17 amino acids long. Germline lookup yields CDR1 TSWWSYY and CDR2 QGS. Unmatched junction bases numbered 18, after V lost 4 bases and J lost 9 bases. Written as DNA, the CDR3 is TGTGCTCTTGGGGCCCCCGTTGGACTGGGGGACCCAGACGAACTCATCTTT. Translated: CALGAPVGLGDPDELIF.

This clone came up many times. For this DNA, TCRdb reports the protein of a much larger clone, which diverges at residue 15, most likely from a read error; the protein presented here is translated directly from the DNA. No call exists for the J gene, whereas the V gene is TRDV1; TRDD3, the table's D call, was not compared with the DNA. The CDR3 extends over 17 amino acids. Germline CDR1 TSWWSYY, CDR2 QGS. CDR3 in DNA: TGTGCTCTTGGGGAATTCCTTCCTAACTGGGGGACCGATAAACCCATCTTT. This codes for CALGEFLPNWGTDKPIF.

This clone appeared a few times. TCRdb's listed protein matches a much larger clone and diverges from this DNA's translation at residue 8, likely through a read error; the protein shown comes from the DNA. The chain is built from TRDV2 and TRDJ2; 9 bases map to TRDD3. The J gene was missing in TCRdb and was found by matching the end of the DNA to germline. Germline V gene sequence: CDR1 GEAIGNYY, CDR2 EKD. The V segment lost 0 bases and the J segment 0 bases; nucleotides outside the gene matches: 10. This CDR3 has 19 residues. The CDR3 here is CACDTVWPGDTSLTAQLFF. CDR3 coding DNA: TGTGCCTGTGACACCGTCTGGCCGGGGGATACATCTTTGACAGCACAACTCTTCTTT.

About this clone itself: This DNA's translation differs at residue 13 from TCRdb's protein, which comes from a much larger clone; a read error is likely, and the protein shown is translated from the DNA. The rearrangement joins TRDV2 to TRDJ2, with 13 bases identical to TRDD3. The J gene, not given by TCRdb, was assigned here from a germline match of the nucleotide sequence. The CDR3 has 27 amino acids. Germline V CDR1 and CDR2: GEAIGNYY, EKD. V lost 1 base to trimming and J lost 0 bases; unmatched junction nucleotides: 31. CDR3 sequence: CACDTVPFGPSSSFTGGYESLTAQLFF. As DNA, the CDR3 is TGTGCCTGTGACACGGTACCCTTTGGGCCTTCCTCCAGTTTCACTGGGGGATACGAATCTTTGACAGCACAACTCTTCTTT.

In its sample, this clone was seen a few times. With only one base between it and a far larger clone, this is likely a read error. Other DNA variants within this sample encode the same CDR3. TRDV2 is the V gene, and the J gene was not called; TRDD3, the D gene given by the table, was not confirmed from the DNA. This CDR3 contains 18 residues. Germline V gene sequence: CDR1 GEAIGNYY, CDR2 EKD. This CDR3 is CACDTLTGGLSYTDKLIF. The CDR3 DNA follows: TGTGCCTGTGACACCCTAACTGGGGGATTGTCCTACACCGATAAGCTCATCTTT.